The rows below give T cell receptor beta chains drawn from one sample of a study of CD8 T cells in Susac syndrome. TCRdb fed the immunoSEQ multiplex PCR reads into MiXCR, producing one record per CDR3 protein. The data contain about 280,000 distinct CDR3 sequences, roughly 85% of them singletons. Sequencing was performed on CD8+ T cells from PBMCs. The receptors were sampled from a human donor with multiple sclerosis. CDR3s include the opening cysteine and the closing phenylalanine or tryptophan. Each record gives: J gene, V gene, clone size, D gene, CDR3 protein, CDR3 DNA. A D gene is named only where the DNA matches it firmly. Rows give clone size only sometimes, using once, few, many, or a class for an expanded clone.

>TRBJ2-2|TRBV5-5|.|.
CASSFRGHTGELFF
TGTGCCAGCAGCTTCCGAGGCCACACCGGGGAGCTGTTTTTT
>TRBJ2-7|TRBV5-1|.|.
CASSPTGPRGQYF
TGCGCCAGCAGCCCCACGGGTCCTCGTGGGCAGTACTTC
>TRBJ2-3|TRBV6-5|few|.
CASSYVLPTDTQYF
TGTGCCAGCAGTTACGTCCTTCCCACAGATACGCAGTATTTT
>TRBJ1-1|TRBV30|.|.
CAWRPPDSRDTEAFF
TGTGCCTGGAGGCCCCCGGACAGTCGGGACACTGAAGCTTTCTTT
>TRBJ2-1|TRBV28|once|TRBD1
CASSSPRDRLISYNEQFF
TGTGCCAGCAGTTCCCCCCGGGACAGGCTTATATCCTACAATGAGCAGTTCTTC
>TRBJ2-3|TRBV6-5|.|.
CASSYSGDTQYF
TGTGCCAGCAGTTACTCGGGGGATACGCAGTATTTT
>TRBJ2-7|TRBV18|.|.
CASSLPSDYEQYF
TGTGCCAGCTCACTACCTTCGGACTACGAGCAGTACTTC
>TRBJ1-2|TRBV29-1|.|TRBD1
CSVEPTGGYGYTF
TGCAGCGTTGAACCTACAGGGGGCTATGGCTACACCTTC
>TRBJ2-5|TRBV3-1|.|TRBD1
CASSPGTGTRETQYF
TGTGCCAGCAGCCCCGGGACAGGCACCCGGGAGACCCAGTACTTC
>TRBJ1-2|TRBV9|.|TRBD1
CASSAGDSAGFFLYGYTF
TGTGCCAGCAGCGCGGGGGACAGCGCCGGGTTTTTTCTTTATGGCTACACCTTC
>TRBJ2-5|TRBV9|.|TRBD2
CASSVGSGSSETQYF
TGTGCCAGCAGCGTAGGTAGCGGGAGTTCCGAGACCCAGTACTTC
>TRBJ2-4|TRBV7-3|.|.
CASSLTGKNIQYF
TGTGCCAGCAGCTTAACAGGAAAAAACATTCAGTACTTC
>TRBJ1-1|TRBV7-6|.|.
CASSLASGGTEAFF
TGTGCCAGCAGCTTAGCGTCAGGAGGGACTGAAGCTTTCTTT
>TRBJ1-3|TRBV27|.|.
CASSSPGSGNTIYF
TGTGCCAGCAGTTCCCCGGGCTCTGGAAACACCATATATTTT
>TRBJ1-1|TRBV7-9|.|.
CASSPPGWGADTEAFF
TGTGCCAGCAGCCCACCGGGTTGGGGGGCCGATACTGAAGCTTTCTTT
>TRBJ1-2|TRBV9|.|.
CASHGRNAYTF
TGTGCCAGCCATGGCCGTAATGCCTACACCTTC
>TRBJ2-3|TRBV14|.|TRBD2
CASSQGRGADTQYF
TGTGCCAGCAGCCAAGGTCGGGGGGCAGATACGCAGTATTTT
>TRBJ1-2|TRBV25-1|.|.
CASSEWGVGYTF
TGTGCCAGCAGTGAATGGGGGGTTGGCTACACCTTC
>TRBJ2-5|TRBV7-9|once|TRBD1
CAIQGDQETQYF
TGTGCCATACAGGGGGATCAAGAGACCCAGTACTTC
>TRBJ1-1|TRBV4-1|.|.
CASGAGPLNTEAFF
TGCGCCAGCGGTGCAGGGCCGTTGAACACTGAAGCTTTCTTT
>TRBJ2-1|TRBV27|.|.
CASAFTPVNEQFF
TGTGCCAGCGCTTTTACTCCTGTCAATGAGCAGTTCTTC
>TRBJ2-6|TRBV29-1|.|.
CSVEDLVRTPGANVLTF
TGCAGCGTTGAAGATCTGGTCAGAACCCCTGGGGCCAACGTCCTGACTTTC
>TRBJ1-4|TRBV18|.|.
CASSPRARGANEKLFF
TGTGCCAGCTCACCTAGGGCCCGAGGGGCTAATGAAAAACTGTTTTTT
>TRBJ1-2|TRBV7-3|.|.
CASSSTRSEYGYTF
TGTGCCAGCAGCTCCACGCGCAGTGAATATGGCTACACCTTC
>TRBJ1-5|TRBV27|.|.
CASSASPGEGNQPQHF
TGTGCCAGCAGTGCCTCCCCAGGGGAGGGCAATCAGCCCCAGCATTTT
>TRBJ2-7|TRBV20-1|few|.
CSARNRPGSYEQYF
TGCAGTGCTAGAAACCGACCCGGTAGCTACGAGCAGTACTTC